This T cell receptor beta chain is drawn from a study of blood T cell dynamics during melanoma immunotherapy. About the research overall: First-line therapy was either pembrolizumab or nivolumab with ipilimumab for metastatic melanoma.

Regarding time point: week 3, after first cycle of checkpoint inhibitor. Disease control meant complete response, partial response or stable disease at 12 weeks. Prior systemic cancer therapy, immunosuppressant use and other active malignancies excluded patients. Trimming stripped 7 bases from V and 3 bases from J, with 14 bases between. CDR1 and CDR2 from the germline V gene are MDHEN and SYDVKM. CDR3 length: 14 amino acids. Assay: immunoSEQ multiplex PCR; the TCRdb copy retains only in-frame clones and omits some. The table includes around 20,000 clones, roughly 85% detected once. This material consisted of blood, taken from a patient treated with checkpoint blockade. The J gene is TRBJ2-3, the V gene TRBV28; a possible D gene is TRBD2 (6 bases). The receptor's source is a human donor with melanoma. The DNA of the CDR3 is TGTGCCAGCAATCCATGGGGGAGGACAGATACGCAGTATTTT. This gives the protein CASNPWGRTDTQYF.